What follows describes a single T cell receptor (beta chain). TCRdb recomputed calls from the 5' RACE reads with MiXCR, one row per CDR3 protein. The profile shows roughly 620,000 distinct CDR3 sequences, about a sixth of them singletons. These data originate in a study of T-cell memory formation after mild COVID-19. V lost 3 bases, J lost 7 bases, and 3 bases stayed unmatched. This CDR3 is 13 amino acids long. The source is an adult woman who had mild COVID-19 (a few samples of this study predate the infection). Cell type and time point are not known. Sequenced sample: PBMCs or a T cell subset sorted from them (not recorded which). This chain uses TRBV12-3 or TRBV12-4 with TRBJ2-5; TRBD2 matches 9 bases. The CDR3 nucleotides read TGTGCCAGCAGTTTTGCGGGAGGGGTGACCCAGTACTTC. Residues: CASSFAGGVTQYF.